Detailed here is one TCR beta chain. Losses at the gene ends were 8 bases for V and 3 bases for J; bases not matched to a gene: 10. Germline V CDR1 and CDR2: MDHEN, SYDVKM. The CDR3 loop spans 16 amino acids. Here immunoSEQ multiplex PCR was the method, and the copy in TCRdb shows in-frame clones only, minus some. In the table there are around 130,000 clones, just under 90% of which are singletons. The data originate from a study of control samples from healthy donors and cancer patients. The source is a man younger than 40 in good health. The sequenced sample consisted of blood. The chain has TRBV28 and TRBJ1-5; 10 bases are shared with TRBD1. Written as DNA, the CDR3 is TGTGCCAGCGGCGACAGGGGGCGAAGGAACAATCAGCCCCAGCATTTT. Protein sequence: CASGDRGRRNNQPQHF.